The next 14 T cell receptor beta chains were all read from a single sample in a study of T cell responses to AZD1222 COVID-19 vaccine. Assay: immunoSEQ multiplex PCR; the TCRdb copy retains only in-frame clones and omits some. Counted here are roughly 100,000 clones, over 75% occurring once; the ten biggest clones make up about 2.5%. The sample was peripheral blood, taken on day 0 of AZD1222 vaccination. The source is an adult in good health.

The CDR3 region has the DNA TGTGCCAGCTCACCTCGACAGACCACCTACGAGCAGTACTTC. It is translated as CASSPRQTTYEQYF. This sequence joins TRBV18 and TRBJ2-7; a weak D match, TRBD1 (5 bases). Germline CDR1 reads KGHSH; CDR2 reads LQKENI. CDR3 length: 14 residues. Trimming cost V 3 bases and J 2 bases, with 11 bases left between them.

CDR3 amino acids: CASSPAPKGHGYTF. As DNA, the CDR3 is TGTGCCAGCAGCCCAGCCCCTAAGGGTCATGGCTACACCTTC. The chain employs TRBV3-1 (or the pseudogene TRBV3-2) and TRBJ1-2; D unclear. This CDR3 has 14 residues. Trimming removed 4 bases from V and 6 bases from J, with 15 bases in between. Per germline, CDR1 LGHDT and CDR2 YNNKEL (reference sequence).

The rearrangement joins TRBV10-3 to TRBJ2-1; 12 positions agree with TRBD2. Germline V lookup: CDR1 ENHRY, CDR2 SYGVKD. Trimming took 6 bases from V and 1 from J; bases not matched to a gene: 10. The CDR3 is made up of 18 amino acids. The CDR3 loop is CAIRSGTSGRLSYNEQFF. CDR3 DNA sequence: TGTGCCATCAGGAGCGGGACTAGCGGGCGACTATCCTACAATGAGCAGTTCTTC.

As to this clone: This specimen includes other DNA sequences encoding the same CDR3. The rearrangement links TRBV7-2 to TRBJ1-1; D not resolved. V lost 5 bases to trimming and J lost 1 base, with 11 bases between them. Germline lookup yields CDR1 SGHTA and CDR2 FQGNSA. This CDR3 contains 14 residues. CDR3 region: CASSPGAANTEAFF. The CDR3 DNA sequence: TGTGCCAGCAGCCCAGGAGCGGCGAACACTGAAGCTTTCTTT. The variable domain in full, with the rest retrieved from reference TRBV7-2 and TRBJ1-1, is GAGVSQSPSNKVTEKGKDVELRCDPISGHTALYWYRQSLGQGLEFLIYFQGNSAPDKSGLPSDRFSAERTGGSVSTLTIQRTQQEDSAVYLCASSPGAANTEAFFGQGTRLTVV.

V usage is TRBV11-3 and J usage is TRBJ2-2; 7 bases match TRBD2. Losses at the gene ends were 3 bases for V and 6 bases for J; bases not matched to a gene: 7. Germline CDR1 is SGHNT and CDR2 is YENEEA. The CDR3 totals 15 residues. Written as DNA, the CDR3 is TGTGCCAGCAGCTTGGGAGGGAGTGTCGCCGGGGAGCTGTTTTTT. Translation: CASSLGGSVAGELFF.

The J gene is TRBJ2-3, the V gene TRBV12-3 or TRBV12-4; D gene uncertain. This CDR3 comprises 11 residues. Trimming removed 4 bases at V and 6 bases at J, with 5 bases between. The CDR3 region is CASSYRDTQYF. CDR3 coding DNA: TGTGCCAGCAGTTACCGCGATACGCAGTATTTT.

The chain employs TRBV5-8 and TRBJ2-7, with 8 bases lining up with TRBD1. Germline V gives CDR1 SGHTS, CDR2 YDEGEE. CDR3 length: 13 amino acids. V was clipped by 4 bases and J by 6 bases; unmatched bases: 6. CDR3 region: CASSGGQGGEQYF. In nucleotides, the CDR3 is TGTGCCAGCAGCGGCGGACAGGGAGGCGAGCAGTACTTC.

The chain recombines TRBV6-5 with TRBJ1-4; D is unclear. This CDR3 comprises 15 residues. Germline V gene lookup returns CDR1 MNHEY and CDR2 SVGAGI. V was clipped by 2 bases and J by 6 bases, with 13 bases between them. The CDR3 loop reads CASSYNDEKDEKLFF. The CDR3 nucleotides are TGTGCCAGCAGTTACAATGACGAGAAGGATGAAAAACTGTTTTTT.

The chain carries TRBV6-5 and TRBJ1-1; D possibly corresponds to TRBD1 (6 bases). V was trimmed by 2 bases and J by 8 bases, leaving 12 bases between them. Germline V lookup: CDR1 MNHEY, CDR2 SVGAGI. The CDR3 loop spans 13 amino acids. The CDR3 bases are TGTGCCAGCAGTTACGGGGCCGGGACAGAAGCTTTCTTT. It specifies CASSYGAGTEAFF.

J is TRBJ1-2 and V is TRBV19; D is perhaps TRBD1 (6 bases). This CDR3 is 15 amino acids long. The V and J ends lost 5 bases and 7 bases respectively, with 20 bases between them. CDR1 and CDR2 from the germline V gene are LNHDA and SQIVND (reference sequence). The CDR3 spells CASSDGGPPRVGYTF. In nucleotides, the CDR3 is TGTGCCAGTAGTGACGGGGGGCCCCCCCGCGTTGGCTACACCTTC.

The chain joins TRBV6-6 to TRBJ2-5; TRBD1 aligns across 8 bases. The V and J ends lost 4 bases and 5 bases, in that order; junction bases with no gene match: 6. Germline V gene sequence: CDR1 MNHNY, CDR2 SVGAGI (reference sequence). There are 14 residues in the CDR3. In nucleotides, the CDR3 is TGTGCCAGCAGTTGGCAGGGGGCGGCGGAGACCCAGTACTTC. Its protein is CASSWQGAAETQYF.

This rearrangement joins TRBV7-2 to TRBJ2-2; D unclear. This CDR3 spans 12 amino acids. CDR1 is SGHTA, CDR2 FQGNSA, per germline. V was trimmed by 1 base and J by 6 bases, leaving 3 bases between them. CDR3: CASSLDAGELFF. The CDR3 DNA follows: TGTGCCAGCAGCTTAGACGCCGGGGAGCTGTTTTTT. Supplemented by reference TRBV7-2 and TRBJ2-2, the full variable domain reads GAGVSQSPSNKVTEKGKDVELRCDPISGHTALYWYRQSLGQGLEFLIYFQGNSAPDKSGLPSDRFSAERTGGSVSTLTIQRTQQEDSAVYLCASSLDAGELFFGEGSRLTVL.

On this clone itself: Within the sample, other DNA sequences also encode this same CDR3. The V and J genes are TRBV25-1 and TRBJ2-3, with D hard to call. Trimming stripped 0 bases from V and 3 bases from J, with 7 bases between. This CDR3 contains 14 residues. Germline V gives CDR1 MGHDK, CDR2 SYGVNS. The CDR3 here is CASSEYSLTDTQYF. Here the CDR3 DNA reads TGTGCCAGCAGTGAATATTCACTTACAGATACGCAGTATTTT.

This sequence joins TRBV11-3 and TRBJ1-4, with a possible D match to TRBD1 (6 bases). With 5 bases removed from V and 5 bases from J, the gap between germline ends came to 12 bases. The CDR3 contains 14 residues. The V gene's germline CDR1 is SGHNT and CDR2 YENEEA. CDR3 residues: CASSRRGSNEKLFF. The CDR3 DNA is TGTGCCAGCAGCCGCAGGGGATCGAATGAAAAACTGTTTTTT.